The present T cell receptor (beta chain) was sequenced within a study of cytomegalovirus exposure and HLA in healthy donors. Study-wide findings and caveats: With further analysis later on, most CMV-associated TCR beta chains appeared HLA-restricted.

Both 60 Vbeta primers and 13 Jbeta primers went into the PCR. Assay used: immunoSEQ multiplex PCR; TCRdb lists only in-frame clones, some missing. The sample contains roughly 200,000 clones, 77% of which appear only once. As for this clone: Its antigen is not identified.

The specimen was PBMCs. This TCR came from a woman in her sixties in good health and CMV-seropositive.

The CDR3 reads CASRRDSGSYGYTF. The CDR3 coding sequence is TGTGCCAGCAGGCGGGACAGTGGCTCCTATGGCTACACCTTC. The rearrangement links TRBV6-5 to TRBJ1-2; 7 bases are a match to TRBD1. CDR3 length: 14 residues. The V and J ends lost 6 bases and 4 bases, in that order; junction bases with no gene match: 8. The germline V gene encodes CDR1 MNHEY and CDR2 SVGAGI.